The sequence of this TCR beta chain was determined in a study of blood T cell repertoires in COVID-19. The study counted Cohort 3 donors as recovered given two negative PCRs, clearance, or symptom resolution. The repertoire was sequenced with immunoSEQ multiplex PCR; TCRdb's copy has only in-frame clones and lacks some. Seen here are almost 250,000 clones, more than 75% observed once, and the top ten hold approximately 1.7%. The V end was cut by 2 bases, the J end by 10 bases, with 20 bases between. Germline-derived CDR1 and CDR2 are MNHEY and SMNVEV (reference sequence). The CDR3 is 16 residues long.

This sequence was found in a woman aged 45-65 years who had recovered from COVID-19. What was sequenced was PBMCs or T cells enriched from blood (not recorded which). The chain combines TRBV27 with TRBJ1-4, with D unclear. CDR3 region: CASSLIRFESLGKLFF. Written as DNA, the CDR3 is TGTGCCAGCAGTTTAATCAGGTTCGAGAGTCTTGGAAAACTGTTTTTT.